The sequence of this T cell receptor beta chain was determined in a study of T cell responses to AZD1222 COVID-19 vaccine. Study-wide results and limits: Most donors were white British and more were female, and clonal diversity was possibly underestimated. Among vaccine-associated CD4 TCRs, coverage spanned spike, with dominance at 160-218 and 743-854. An increase in Spike-specific TCR breadth and depth was observed after two AZD1222 doses.

Per germline, CDR1 MNHEY and CDR2 SMNVEV (reference sequence). V dropped 4 bases and J dropped 5 bases, with 8 bases sitting between them. The CDR3 runs to 12 residues. Some clones are missing from TCRdb's copy, which holds only in-frame ones; the method was immunoSEQ multiplex PCR. The data hold more than 95,000 clones, with approximately 90% observed a single time. About this clone: The antigen remains unidentified.

J is TRBJ1-1 and V is TRBV27, with unresolved D. This sequence was found in an adult in good health. This material consisted of peripheral blood, taken on day 0 of AZD1222 vaccination. In DNA, the CDR3 is TGTGCCAGCAGTTCAGGTTCTACTGAAGCTTTCTTT. Translating gives CASSSGSTEAFF.